This T cell receptor beta chain appears in the sequencing data of a study of identical twins. Findings and limits, study-wide: With abundant cord blood beta clonotypes, insertions were fewer; memory repertoires showed no such pattern. Some out-of-frame alpha sequences were shared by twins, and these showed excess low generation probability.

This clonotype has a count of ten or more. Its antigen is unidentified. MiXCR was run by TCRdb on the 5' RACE reads, yielding one entry per CDR3 protein. The table shows some 440,000 distinct CDR3 sequences, with approximately 25% occurring only once. The data were also submitted as part of a second study, on T cells expressing NK-cell markers. That source reports: In sorted CD3+CD56+NKG2C+, CD3+CD56+NKG2C- and CD3+CD56-NKG2C+ T cells, TCR beta repertoires were obtained. T cells sorted in several experiments were restricted to alpha-beta TCR T cells by an anti-gamma-delta TCR antibody.

This clonotype was obtained from a woman aged 18-35 years in good health. Sequenced: CD4+ T cells sorted from blood.

DNA of the CDR3: TGCAGCGCCATTGTTACTGAAGCTTTCTTT. This codes for CSAIVTEAFF. V and J are TRBV29-1 and TRBJ1-1; unclear D gene. This CDR3 is built from 10 residues. The V gene's germline CDR1 is SQVTM and CDR2 ANQGSEA. Trimming shortened V by 7 bases and J by 5 bases, and 8 bases separated the two germline ends.